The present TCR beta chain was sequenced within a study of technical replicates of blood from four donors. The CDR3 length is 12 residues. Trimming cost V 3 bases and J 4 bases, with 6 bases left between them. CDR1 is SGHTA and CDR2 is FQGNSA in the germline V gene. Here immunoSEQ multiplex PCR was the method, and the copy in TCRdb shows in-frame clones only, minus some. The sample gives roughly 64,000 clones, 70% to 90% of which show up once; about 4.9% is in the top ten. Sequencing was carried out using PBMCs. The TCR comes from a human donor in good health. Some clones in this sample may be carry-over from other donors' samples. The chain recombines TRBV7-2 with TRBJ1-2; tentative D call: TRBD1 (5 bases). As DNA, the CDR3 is TGTGCCAGCAGCTTGGGGGGCTATGGCTACACCTTC. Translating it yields CASSLGGYGYTF. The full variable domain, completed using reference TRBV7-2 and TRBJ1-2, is GAGVSQSPSNKVTEKGKDVELRCDPISGHTALYWYRQSLGQGLEFLIYFQGNSAPDKSGLPSDRFSAERTGGSVSTLTIQRTQQEDSAVYLCASSLGGYGYTFGSGTRLTVV.